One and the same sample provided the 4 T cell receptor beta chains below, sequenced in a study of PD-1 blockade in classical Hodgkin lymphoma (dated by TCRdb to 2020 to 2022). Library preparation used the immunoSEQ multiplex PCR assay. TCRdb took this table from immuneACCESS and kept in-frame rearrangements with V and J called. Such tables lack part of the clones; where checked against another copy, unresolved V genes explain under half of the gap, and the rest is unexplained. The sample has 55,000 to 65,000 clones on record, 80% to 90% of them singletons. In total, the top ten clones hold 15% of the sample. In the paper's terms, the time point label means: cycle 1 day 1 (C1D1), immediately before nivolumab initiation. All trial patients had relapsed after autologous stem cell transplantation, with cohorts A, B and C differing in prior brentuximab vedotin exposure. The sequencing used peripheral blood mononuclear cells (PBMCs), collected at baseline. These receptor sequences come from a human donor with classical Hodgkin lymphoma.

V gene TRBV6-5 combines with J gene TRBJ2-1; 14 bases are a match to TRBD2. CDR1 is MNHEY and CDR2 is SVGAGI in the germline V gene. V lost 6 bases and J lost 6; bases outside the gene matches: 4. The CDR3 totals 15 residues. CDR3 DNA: TGTGCCAGCAGGCGACTAGCGGGGGGGCTCAATGAGCAGTTCTTC. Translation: CASRRLAGGLNEQFF.

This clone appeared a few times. Here the CDR3 reads CASSYSRDYPSYEQYF. In DNA, the CDR3 is TGTGCCAGCAGTTACTCTAGGGACTATCCCTCCTACGAGCAGTACTTC. The chain employs TRBV6-5 and TRBJ2-7; 7 bases agree with TRBD2. Germline V gives CDR1 MNHEY, CDR2 SVGAGI. This CDR3 has 16 residues. The junction had 5 bases not matched to a gene; V was cut back by 0 bases and J by 0 bases.

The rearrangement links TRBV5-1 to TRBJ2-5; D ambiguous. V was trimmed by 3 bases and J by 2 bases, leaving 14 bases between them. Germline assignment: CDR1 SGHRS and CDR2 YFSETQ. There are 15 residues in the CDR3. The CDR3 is CASSSKPGPQETQYF. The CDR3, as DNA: TGCGCCAGCAGCTCGAAGCCGGGCCCTCAAGAGACCCAGTACTTC.

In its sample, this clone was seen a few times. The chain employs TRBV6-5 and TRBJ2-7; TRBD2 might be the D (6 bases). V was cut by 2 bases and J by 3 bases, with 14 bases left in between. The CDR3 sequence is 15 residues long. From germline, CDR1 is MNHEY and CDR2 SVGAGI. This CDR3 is CASSYRRGGFYEQYF. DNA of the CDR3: TGTGCCAGCAGTTACCGACGGGGAGGTTTCTACGAGCAGTACTTC.